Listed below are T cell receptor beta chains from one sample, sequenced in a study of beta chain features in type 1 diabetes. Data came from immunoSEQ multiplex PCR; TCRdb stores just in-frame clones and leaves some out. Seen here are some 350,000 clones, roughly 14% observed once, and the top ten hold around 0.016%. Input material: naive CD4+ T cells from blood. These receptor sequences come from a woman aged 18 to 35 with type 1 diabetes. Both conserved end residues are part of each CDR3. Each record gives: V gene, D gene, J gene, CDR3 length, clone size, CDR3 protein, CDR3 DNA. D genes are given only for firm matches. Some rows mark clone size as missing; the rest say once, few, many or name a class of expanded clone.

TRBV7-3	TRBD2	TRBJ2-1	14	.	CASSLTSDHNEQFF	TGTGCCAGCAGCTTGACTAGCGACCACAATGAGCAGTTCTTC
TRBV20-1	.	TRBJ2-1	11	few	CSATSPDEQFF	TGCAGTGCTACTAGTCCAGATGAGCAGTTCTTC
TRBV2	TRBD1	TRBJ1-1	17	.	CASSERRGQGKDTEAFF	TGTGCCAGCAGTGAACGCAGGGGGCAGGGGAAGGACACTGAAGCTTTCTTT
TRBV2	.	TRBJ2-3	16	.	CASTSRDSRSTDTQYF	TGTGCCAGCACCTCCCGGGACTCCAGAAGCACAGATACGCAGTATTTT
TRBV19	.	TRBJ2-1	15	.	CASALGSSPLNEQFF	TGTGCCAGCGCGCTAGGGTCTAGCCCCCTTAATGAGCAGTTCTTC
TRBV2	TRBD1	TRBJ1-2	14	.	CASSPRYRGLGYTF	TGTGCCAGCAGCCCGCGGTATAGGGGGCTTGGCTACACCTTC
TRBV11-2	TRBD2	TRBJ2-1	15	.	CASSSNLRLAGEQFF	TGTGCCAGCAGCTCCAATCTAAGACTAGCGGGTGAGCAGTTCTTC
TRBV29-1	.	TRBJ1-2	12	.	CAAPSQGNGYTF	TGCGCTGCTCCGTCACAGGGTAATGGCTACACCTTC
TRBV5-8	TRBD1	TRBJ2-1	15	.	CASSSQGVSYNEQFF	TGTGCCAGCAGTTCCCAGGGGGTCTCCTACAATGAGCAGTTCTTC
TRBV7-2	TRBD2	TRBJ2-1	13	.	CASSFRLAGQQFF	TGTGCCAGCAGCTTTCGACTAGCGGGACAGCAGTTCTTC
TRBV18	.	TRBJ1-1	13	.	CASSPQVNTEAFF	TGTGCCAGCTCACCTCAGGTGAACACTGAAGCTTTCTTT
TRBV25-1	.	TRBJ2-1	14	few	CASSEYKGLNEQFF	TGTGCCAGCAGTGAATATAAGGGACTGAATGAGCAGTTCTTC
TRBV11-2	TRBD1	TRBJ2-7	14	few	CASSLNRGSYEQYF	TGTGCCAGCAGCTTAAACAGGGGAAGCTACGAGCAGTACTTC
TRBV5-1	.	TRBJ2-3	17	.	CASSLDPLAPGTDTQYF	TGCGCCAGCAGCTTGGACCCCTTAGCCCCGGGGACAGATACGCAGTATTTT
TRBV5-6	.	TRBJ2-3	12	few	CASSSSTDTQYF	TGTGCCAGCAGCTCTAGCACAGATACGCAGTATTTT
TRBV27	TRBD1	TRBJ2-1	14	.	CASSLGRGINEQFF	TGTGCCAGCAGTTTAGGCAGGGGGATCAATGAGCAGTTCTTC
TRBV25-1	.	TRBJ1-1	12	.	CASSESQGRAFF	TGTGCCAGCAGTGAGTCTCAGGGTAGGGCTTTCTTT
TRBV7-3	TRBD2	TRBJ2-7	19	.	CASTNPGLAGVRSQDEQYF	TGTGCCAGCACCAACCCGGGGCTAGCGGGAGTTCGAAGTCAGGACGAGCAGTACTTC
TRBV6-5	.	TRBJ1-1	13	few	CASSYVGDTEAFF	TGTGCCAGCAGTTACGTCGGGGACACTGAAGCTTTCTTT
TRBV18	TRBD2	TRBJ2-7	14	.	CASSLAGGTYEQYF	TGTGCCAGCTCCCTAGCGGGAGGGACCTACGAGCAGTACTTC
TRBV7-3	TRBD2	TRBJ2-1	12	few	CASSLTSGEWFF	TGTGCCAGCAGCCTCACTAGCGGTGAATGGTTCTTC
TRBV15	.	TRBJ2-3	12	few	CATSRRGDTQYF	TGTGCCACCAGCAGGCGCGGGGATACGCAGTATTTT
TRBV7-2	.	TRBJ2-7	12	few	CASSISGYEQYF	TGTGCCAGCAGCATAAGCGGCTACGAGCAGTACTTC
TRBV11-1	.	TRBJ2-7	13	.	CASSPGSHYEQYF	TGTGCCAGCAGCCCAGGGTCCCACTACGAGCAGTACTTC
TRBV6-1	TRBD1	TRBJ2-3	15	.	CASRATGGPGDTQYF	TGTGCCAGCAGGGCTACAGGGGGCCCCGGAGATACGCAGTATTTT
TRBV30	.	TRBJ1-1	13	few	CAWSVRGNTEAFF	TGTGCCTGGAGTGTTAGGGGGAACACTGAAGCTTTCTTT
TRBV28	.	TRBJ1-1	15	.	CASRLPGLLNTEAFF	TGTGCCAGCAGACTACCGGGACTACTAAACACTGAAGCTTTCTTT
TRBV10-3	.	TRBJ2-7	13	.	CAIRIPGLYEQYF	TGTGCCATCAGGATACCGGGACTCTACGAGCAGTACTTC
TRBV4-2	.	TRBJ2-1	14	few	CASSQPHRGPEQFF	TGTGCCAGCAGCCAACCCCACAGAGGGCCAGAGCAGTTCTTC
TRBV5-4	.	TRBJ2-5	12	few	CASSLEGKTQYF	TGTGCCAGCAGCTTGGAGGGGAAGACCCAGTACTTC
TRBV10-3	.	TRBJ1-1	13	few	CAIKSLAETEAFF	TGTGCCATCAAGTCCCTCGCGGAGACTGAAGCTTTCTTT
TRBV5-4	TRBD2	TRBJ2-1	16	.	CASSLGGSGSYNEQFF	TGTGCCAGCAGCTTAGGCGGGAGCGGGTCCTACAATGAGCAGTTCTTC
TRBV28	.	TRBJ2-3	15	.	CASSLPLTGTDTQYF	TGTGCCAGCAGTTTACCCCTAACGGGCACAGATACGCAGTATTTT
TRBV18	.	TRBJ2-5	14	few	CASSSGQNQETQYF	TGTGCCAGCTCATCCGGACAGAACCAAGAGACCCAGTACTTC
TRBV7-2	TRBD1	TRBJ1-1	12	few	CAIDRDYTEAFF	TGTGCCATCGACAGGGATTACACTGAAGCTTTCTTT
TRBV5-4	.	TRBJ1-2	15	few	CASSFGERRVYGYTF	TGTGCCAGCAGCTTTGGGGAGCGGAGAGTCTACGGCTACACCTTC
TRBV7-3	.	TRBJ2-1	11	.	CASSAGDEQFF	TGTGCCAGCAGCGCAGGGGATGAGCAGTTCTTC
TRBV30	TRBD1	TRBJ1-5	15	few	CAWGPGQGANQPQHF	TGTGCCTGGGGACCGGGACAGGGGGCGAATCAGCCCCAGCATTTT
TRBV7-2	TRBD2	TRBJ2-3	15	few	CASSLGGASGNTQYF	TGTGCCAGCAGCTTAGGTGGTGCTAGCGGAAATACGCAGTATTTT
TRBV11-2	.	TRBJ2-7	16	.	CASSLISAGPLVRQYF	TGTGCCAGCAGCTTAATCTCCGCAGGGCCCCTGGTACGGCAGTACTTC
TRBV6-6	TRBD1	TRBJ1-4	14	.	CASTPRGQSEKLFF	TGTGCCAGCACCCCTAGGGGACAGAGTGAAAAACTGTTTTTT
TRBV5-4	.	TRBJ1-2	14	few	CASSPGEGLGGYTF	TGTGCCAGCAGCCCAGGAGAGGGCCTCGGTGGCTACACCTTC
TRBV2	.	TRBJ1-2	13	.	CASSVGTIYGYTF	TGTGCCAGCAGTGTAGGCACTATCTATGGCTACACCTTC
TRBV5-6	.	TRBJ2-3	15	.	CASSLAAGWTDTQYF	TGTGCCAGCAGCTTGGCGGCAGGGTGGACAGATACGCAGTATTTT
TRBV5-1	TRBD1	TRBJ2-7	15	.	CASSLAGTVSYEQYF	TGCGCCAGCAGCTTGGCAGGGACAGTCTCCTACGAGCAGTACTTC
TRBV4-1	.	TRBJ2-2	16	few	CASSQRQSSITGELFF	TGCGCCAGCAGCCAACGCCAGTCCTCCATCACCGGGGAGCTGTTTTTT
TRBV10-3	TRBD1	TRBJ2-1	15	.	CAISQTGGFYNEQFF	TGTGCCATCAGCCAGACAGGGGGTTTCTACAATGAGCAGTTCTTC
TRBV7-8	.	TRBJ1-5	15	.	CASSLEIRFSQPQHF	TGTGCCAGCAGCTTAGAAATTCGGTTTTCCCAGCCCCAGCATTTT
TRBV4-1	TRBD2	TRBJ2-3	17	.	CASSHTIGRRGTDTQYF	TGCGCCAGCAGCCACACGATCGGGAGGCGCGGCACAGATACGCAGTATTTT
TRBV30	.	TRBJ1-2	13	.	CAWSPDSLRGYTF	TGTGCCTGGAGCCCCGACTCGCTGCGTGGCTACACCTTC